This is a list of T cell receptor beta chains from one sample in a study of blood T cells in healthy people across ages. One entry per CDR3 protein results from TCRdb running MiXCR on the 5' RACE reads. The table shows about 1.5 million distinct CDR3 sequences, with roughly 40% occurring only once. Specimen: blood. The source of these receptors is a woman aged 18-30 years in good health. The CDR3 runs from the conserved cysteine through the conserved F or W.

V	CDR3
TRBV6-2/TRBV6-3	CASSYLNQETQYF
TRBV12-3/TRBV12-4	CASRLRTYNEQFF
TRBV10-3	CAITQAGSVYEQYF
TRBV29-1	CSVAEVEKLFF
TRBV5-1	CASSRNTPGFEQFF
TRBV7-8	CASSLAVVSSYEQYF
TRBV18	CASSPVGQGLKWTDTQYF
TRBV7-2	CASTLSLAGTIGDEQYF
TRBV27	CASSTELRDFRTDTQYF
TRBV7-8	CASSDSSGRVYEQYF
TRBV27	CASSPQRSSYNEQYF
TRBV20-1	CSARGSQPVYGHTF
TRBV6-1	CASSTQGLRDIQYF
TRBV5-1	CASSFHPGTSEYNEQFF
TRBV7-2	CASSLSGGASNQPQHF
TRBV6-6	CASSYVGRRGAPEQYF
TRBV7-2	CASSLVEWRPQHF
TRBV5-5	CASSSEGLAISYNEQFF
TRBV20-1	CSARDLAGGYVETQYF
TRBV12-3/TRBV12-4	CASSTTGVTEAFF
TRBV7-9	CASSSTHQGTYGYTF
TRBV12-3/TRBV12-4	CASSPGSSANRADTQYF
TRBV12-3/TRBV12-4	CASNAQQGDEQFF
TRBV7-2	CASSLVPSGSAYNEQFF
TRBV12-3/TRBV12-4	CASRKTGEGGELFF
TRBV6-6	CASSAGTDIQYF
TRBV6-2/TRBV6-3	CATGLAAATDTQYF
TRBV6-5	CASSSRTGFANEQFF
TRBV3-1	CASSLGTGSGNTIYF
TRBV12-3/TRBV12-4	CASGTGSTPNNEQFF
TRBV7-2	CASSNPHLATDTQYF
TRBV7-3	CASSSEAGGNNEQFF
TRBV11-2	CASSLGGTAGEQYF
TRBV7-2	CASSLGPAGQTNYGYTF
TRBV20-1	CSAPGSVAQYF
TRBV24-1	CATSDRTSLNTGELFF
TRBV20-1	CSARDGDIYSYNEQFF
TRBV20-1	CSAQLNTEAFF
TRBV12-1	CASSVTCQAYEQYF
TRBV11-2	CASSPRGDRTSYNEQFF
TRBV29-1	CSVAVVGAVDTQYF
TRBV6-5	CASSTRLKTGWCEAFF
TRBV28	CASSKKAPYGYTF
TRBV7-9	CASSLAGQQNTEAFF
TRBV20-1	CSARDNSDTQYF
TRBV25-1	CASTHHSHGYEQYF